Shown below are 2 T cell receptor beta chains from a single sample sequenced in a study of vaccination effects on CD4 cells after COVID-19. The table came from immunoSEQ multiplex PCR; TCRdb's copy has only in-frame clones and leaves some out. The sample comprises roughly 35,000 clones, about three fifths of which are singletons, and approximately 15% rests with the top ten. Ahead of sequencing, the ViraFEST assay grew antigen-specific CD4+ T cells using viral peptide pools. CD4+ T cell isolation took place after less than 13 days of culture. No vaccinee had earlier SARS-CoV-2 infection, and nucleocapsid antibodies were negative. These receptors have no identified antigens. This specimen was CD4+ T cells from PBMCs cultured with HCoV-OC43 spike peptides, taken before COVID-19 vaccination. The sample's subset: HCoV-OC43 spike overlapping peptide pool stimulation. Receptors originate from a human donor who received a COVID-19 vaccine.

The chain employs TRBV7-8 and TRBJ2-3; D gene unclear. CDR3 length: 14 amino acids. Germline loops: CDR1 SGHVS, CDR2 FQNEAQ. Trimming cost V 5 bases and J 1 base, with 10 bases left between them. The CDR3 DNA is TGTGCCAGCAGCACTAACACGGGCACAGATACGCAGTATTTT. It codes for CASSTNTGTDTQYF.

The CDR3 loop is CASSLLAGSSYEQYF. The CDR3 coding sequence is TGCGCCAGCAGCCTACTAGCGGGAAGTTCCTACGAGCAGTACTTC. This chain joins TRBV5-1 and TRBJ2-7; TRBD2 aligns across 10 bases. CDR1 and CDR2 (germline): SGHRS, YFSETQ. This CDR3 spans 15 amino acids. Trimming cost V 4 bases and J 1 base; bases outside gene matches: 5.